The clone carrying this TCR beta chain has at least ten counts. Its antigen is undetermined. The CDR3 length is 16 residues. V dropped 3 bases and J dropped 0; count of bases not matched to a gene: 2. The germline gives CDR1 LGHNA, CDR2 YSLEER. The data were obtained in a study of HIV-infected patients and healthy controls. Reverse transcription used around 500 ng RNA and constant-region primers for alpha and beta. Alpha and beta chain libraries were made separately by chain-specific third strand synthesis with multiplexing indices. After a brief PCR adding P5, P7 and a second index, approximately 23 amplification cycles followed. A single record per CDR3 protein comes from TCRdb applying MiXCR to the 5' RACE reads. Found here are 8,000 to 9,000 distinct CDR3 sequences, over 7.5% of them singletons; the top ten hold around 11%. The study, taken as a whole, reports: Untreated HIV+ repertoires had roughly threefold fewer distinct CDR3s and lower Shannon diversity than healthy controls. Compared with healthy controls, HIV-infected patients showed less CDR3 sharing between individuals.

Roughly three months, about 14 weeks, into antiretroviral therapy, follow-up blood was collected. Whole blood was used without fractionation, so all unsorted peripheral T cells were included. RNA came from under 3 ml of peripheral blood. Sample: blood, taken during antiretroviral therapy. The gene calls are TRBV4-3 and TRBJ2-3, with 11 nucleotides matching TRBD2. The sequence was collected from an adult with HIV infection. CDR3: CASSHRLAGSTDTQYF. The CDR3 nucleotides read TGCGCCAGCAGCCACAGACTAGCGGGAAGCACAGATACGCAGTATTTT.